The 30 T cell receptor beta chains presented below share a single source sample, sequenced in a study of OX40 agonist ivuxolimab in advanced cancers. The protocol was immunoSEQ multiplex PCR, while the TCRdb copy is restricted to in-frame clones and leaves out a portion. The repertoire holds 80,000 to 100,000 clones, with roughly 90% as singletons. Sequencing used CD4+ or CD8+ T cells sorted from blood, obtained in a trial of the OX40 agonist ivuxolimab. All receptors derive from an adult with an advanced solid tumor such as melanoma, head and neck, liver or kidney cancer.

V gene TRBV5-1 combines with J gene TRBJ1-1; D ambiguous. Per the germline V gene, CDR1 is SGHRS and CDR2 is YFSETQ. The CDR3 is made up of 13 amino acids. V was trimmed by 1 base and J by 4 bases, leaving 8 bases between them. The chain's CDR3 is CASSLKVSTEAFF. The CDR3 nucleotides read TGCGCCAGCAGCTTGAAAGTTAGCACTGAAGCTTTCTTT.

The rearrangement uses TRBV7-2 and TRBJ2-1; D not resolved. Germline values: CDR1 SGHTA, CDR2 FQGNSA. This CDR3 is 13 amino acids long. V was pared by 3 bases and J by 0 bases, with 3 bases between. CDR3 amino acids: CASSFSSYNEQFF. The DNA for the CDR3 is TGTGCCAGCAGCTTTAGCTCCTACAATGAGCAGTTCTTC. Filled out from reference TRBV7-2 and TRBJ2-1, the complete variable domain reads GAGVSQSPSNKVTEKGKDVELRCDPISGHTALYWYRQSLGQGLEFLIYFQGNSAPDKSGLPSDRFSAERTGGSVSTLTIQRTQQEDSAVYLCASSFSSYNEQFFGPGTRLTVL.

V gene TRBV4-3 combines with J gene TRBJ2-1; TRBD2 agrees at 10 bases. Unmatched junction bases numbered 13, after V lost 0 bases and J lost 8 bases. The CDR3 totals 18 residues. Germline-derived CDR1 and CDR2 are LGHNA and YSLEER. CDR3: CASSQDWSSGSYKDEQFF. For the CDR3, the DNA is TGCGCCAGCAGCCAAGATTGGTCTAGCGGGAGCTACAAGGATGAGCAGTTCTTC.

This chain links TRBV11-3 with TRBJ2-1; TRBD2 is a possible D gene (6 bases). This CDR3 is built from 15 residues. Germline loops: CDR1 SGHNT, CDR2 YENEEA. V lost 0 bases to trimming and J lost 6 bases, with 12 bases between them. The CDR3 reads CASSLDGGRLNEQFF. In nucleotides, the CDR3 is TGTGCCAGCAGCTTAGATGGGGGGAGGCTCAATGAGCAGTTCTTC.

This chain joins TRBV7-9 and TRBJ1-5; perhaps TRBD1 as D (5 bases). The CDR3 has 15 amino acids. The ends were cut back, 4 bases at V and 2 bases at J, with 12 bases in the middle. CDR1 and CDR2 from the germline V gene are SEHNR and FQNEAQ (reference sequence). CDR3 bases: TGTGCCAGCAGCTATTCGTCCAGGGGCAATCAGCCCCAGCATTTT. This gives the protein CASSYSSRGNQPQHF.

The rearrangement uses TRBV13 and TRBJ2-1, with TRBD2 matching over 9 bases. With 5 bases clipped from V and 8 bases from J, the junction kept 7 bases outside the gene matches. CDR1 and CDR2 from the germline V gene are PRHDT and FYEKMQ (reference sequence). This CDR3 has 14 amino acids. CDR3 residues: CASSPRTSVHEQFF. CDR3 DNA sequence: TGTGCCAGCAGCCCCCGGACTAGCGTCCATGAGCAGTTCTTC.

The chain combines TRBV29-1 with TRBJ2-7, with TRBD2 as a possible D gene (6 bases). The CDR3 length is 12 residues. The germline V and J ends were trimmed by 5 bases and 2 bases, with 10 bases remaining between them. Germline lookup yields CDR1 SQVTM and CDR2 ANQGSEA. The CDR3 DNA reads TGCAGCGTTCGGGAGACCCCCTACGAGCAGTACTTC. Its protein product is CSVRETPYEQYF.

The chain recombines TRBV9 with TRBJ2-7, with 13 bases matching TRBD2. Germline CDR1 is SGDLS and CDR2 is YYNGEE. Losses at the gene ends were 2 bases for V and 1 base for J; bases not matched to a gene: 3. CDR3 length: 16 amino acids. The CDR3 region is CASSVLLAGGSYEQYF. CDR3 nucleotide sequence: TGTGCCAGCAGCGTCCTACTAGCGGGAGGGTCCTACGAGCAGTACTTC.

The rearrangement joins TRBV4-1 to TRBJ2-3; D gene uncertain. Trimming shortened V by 4 bases and J by 6 bases, and 11 bases separated the two germline ends. The CDR3 sequence is 13 residues long. Looked up from germline, CDR1 is MGHRA and CDR2 is YSYEKL. The CDR3 region is CASSPIQSDTQYF. The CDR3 DNA reads TGCGCCAGCAGCCCAATACAGTCCGATACGCAGTATTTT.

This clone occurred once. V gene TRBV5-8 combines with J gene TRBJ2-2; 7 bases align to TRBD2. The CDR3 covers 16 residues. The germline V gene encodes CDR1 SGHTS and CDR2 YDEGEE. The ends lost 1 base at V and 3 bases at J; junction bases unmatched: 6. In DNA form, the CDR3 reads TGTGCCAGCAGCTTGTATGAGGGGAGGGACACCGGGGAGCTGTTTTTT. The encoded protein is CASSLYEGRDTGELFF. Supplemented by reference TRBV5-8 and TRBJ2-2, the full variable domain reads EAGVTQSPTHLIKTRGQQATLRCSPISGHTSVYWYQQALGLGLQFLLWYDEGEERNRGNFPPRFSGRQFPNYSSELNVNALELEDSALYLCASSLYEGRDTGELFFGEGSRLTVL.

The chain has TRBV4-2 and TRBJ1-1; unclear D gene. The length of the CDR3 is 13 residues. V was trimmed by 1 base and J by 1 base, leaving 4 bases between them. The germline V gene encodes CDR1 LGHNA and CDR2 YNFKEQ. This chain's CDR3 is CASSQVKNTEAFF. The CDR3, as DNA: TGTGCCAGCAGCCAAGTCAAGAACACTGAAGCTTTCTTT.

The chain links TRBV30 to TRBJ2-7, with TRBD2 identical over 11 bases. V was pared by 3 bases and J by 3 bases, with 4 bases of the junction left unmatched. The CDR3 runs to 14 residues. Germline V gene sequence: CDR1 GTSNPN, CDR2 SVGIG (reference sequence). For the CDR3, the DNA is TGTGCCTGGAGCCCCGGGACTAGCGGCTACGAGCAGTACTTC. It encodes CAWSPGTSGYEQYF.

This chain joins TRBV25-1 and TRBJ2-1; the D gene is possibly TRBD2 (6 bases). The V end lost 4 bases, the J end lost 4 bases, and 17 bases lay between the germline ends. The CDR3 is made up of 16 amino acids. The germline CDR1 and CDR2 sequences are MGHDK and SYGVNS. The CDR3 loop reads CASSVASGDSYNEQFF. The DNA for the CDR3 is TGTGCCAGCAGTGTCGCATCCGGGGACTCATACAATGAGCAGTTCTTC.

This clone came up once. The chain is built from TRBV11-1 and TRBJ1-5, with no clear D. V lost 1 base and J 4 bases, leaving 5 bases between the germline ends. This CDR3 has 13 amino acids. Germline loops: CDR1 SGHAT, CDR2 FQDESV (reference sequence). Here the CDR3 reads CASSLGANQPQHF. The CDR3 nucleotides are TGTGCCAGCAGCTTAGGGGCTAATCAGCCCCAGCATTTT.

V usage is TRBV7-9 and J usage is TRBJ1-5, with TRBD1 matching over 7 bases. Trimming cost V 5 bases and J 7 bases; bases outside gene matches: 11. Germline CDR1 SEHNR, CDR2 FQNEAQ (reference sequence). The CDR3 is 15 residues long. The CDR3 here is CASSPATGVGQPQHF. DNA for the CDR3: TGTGCCAGCAGCCCTGCAACAGGGGTCGGGCAGCCCCAGCATTTT. The variable domain in full, with the rest retrieved from reference TRBV7-9 and TRBJ1-5, is DTGVSQNPRHKITKRGQNVTFRCDPISEHNRLYWYRQTLGQGPEFLTYFQNEAQLEKSRLLSDRFSAERPKGSFSTLEIQRTEQGDSAMYLCASSPATGVGQPQHFGDGTRLSIL.

The CDR3 protein is CASSFTGGNQPQHF. The CDR3 DNA sequence: TGTGCCAGTTCCTTTACAGGGGGCAATCAGCCCCAGCATTTT. The rearrangement joins TRBV19 to TRBJ1-5, with TRBD1 matching over 7 bases. Trimming at V came to 8 bases and at J to 2 bases, leaving 6 bases not matched to a gene. This CDR3 is built from 14 residues. CDR1 and CDR2 from the germline V gene are LNHDA and SQIVND (reference sequence).

The chain employs TRBV2 and TRBJ2-3; tentative D call: TRBD1 (6 bases). Germline CDR1 and CDR2: SNHLY and FYNNEI. V gave up 4 bases and J gave up 0 bases, with 14 bases separating them. This CDR3 region has 16 residues. CDR3 protein: CASSGPGTPSTDTQYF. CDR3 sequence (DNA): TGTGCCAGCAGTGGACCCGGGACACCAAGCACAGATACGCAGTATTTT.

The chain recombines TRBV15 with TRBJ2-5; D is possibly TRBD2 (6 bases). Germline CDR1 is LNHNV and CDR2 is YYDKDF (reference sequence). The CDR3 length is 15 residues. V lost 2 bases and J 5 bases, leaving 15 bases between the germline ends. CDR3 protein: CATSRTGDGGETQYF. DNA of the CDR3: TGTGCCACCAGCAGAACTGGGGACGGGGGTGAGACCCAGTACTTC. Filled out from reference TRBV15 and TRBJ2-5, the complete variable domain reads DAMVIQNPRYQVTQFGKPVTLSCSQTLNHNVMYWYQQKSSQAPKLLFHYYDKDFNNEADTPDNFQSRRPNTSFCFLDIRSPGLGDTAMYLCATSRTGDGGETQYFGPGTRLLVL.

The genes are TRBV15 and TRBJ1-1; D is perhaps TRBD1 (5 bases). This CDR3 has 13 residues. The V gene's germline CDR1 is LNHNV and CDR2 YYDKDF (reference sequence). Trimming took 0 bases from V and 10 from J, leaving 12 bases between them. CDR3 sequence: CATSRDLRQSAFF. DNA for the CDR3: TGTGCCACCAGCAGAGATTTGAGACAGTCAGCTTTCTTT.

This clone has a single count. This sequence joins TRBV11-2 and TRBJ2-1; 8 nucleotides line up with TRBD2. CDR1 is SGHAT, CDR2 FQNNGV, per germline. CDR3 length: 16 amino acids. After removal of 3 bases from V and 2 bases from J, the junction contained 6 bases not matched to a gene. The CDR3: CASSFELAVAYNEQFF. DNA of the CDR3: TGTGCCAGCAGCTTCGAACTAGCGGTAGCCTACAATGAGCAGTTCTTC.

CDR3: CAISQGPSSGNEQYF. In nucleotides, the CDR3 is TGTGCCATCAGTCAGGGGCCCTCCTCTGGCAACGAGCAGTACTTC. The rearrangement joins TRBV10-3 to TRBJ2-7; a possible D gene is TRBD1 (6 bases). This CDR3 contains 15 residues. V lost 5 bases and J 5 bases, leaving 19 bases between the germline ends. Germline V gene data show CDR1 as ENHRY and CDR2 as SYGVKD.

The rearrangement uses TRBV11-3 and TRBJ1-3; TRBD1 agrees at 7 bases. The J segment lost 7 bases and the V segment lost 8 bases, leaving 11 bases of the junction unmatched. There are 14 residues in the CDR3. Per germline, CDR1 SGHNT and CDR2 YENEEA. In DNA, the CDR3 is TGTGCCAGCCGACAGGGTTTAGAGTGGAACACCATATATTTT. Translating gives CASRQGLEWNTIYF.

This clone has just one count. The rearrangement joins TRBV18 to TRBJ2-1; the D gene is possibly TRBD2 (6 bases). The V and J ends lost 5 bases and 4 bases respectively, with 12 bases between them. Germline V gene sequence: CDR1 KGHSH, CDR2 LQKENI. The CDR3 consists of 14 residues. The DNA for the CDR3 is TGTGCCAGCTCATCCGGGACTTCTTACAATGAGCAGTTCTTC. Amino acid sequence: CASSSGTSYNEQFF.

The chain links TRBV7-3 to TRBJ2-7, with 9 bases identical to TRBD2. The germline gives CDR1 SGHTA, CDR2 FQGTGA. V shed 2 bases, J shed 6 bases, and the junction held 8 bases outside the gene matches. This CDR3 comprises 15 residues. The CDR3 spells CASSLSPSGTGEQYF. The DNA of the CDR3 is TGTGCCAGCAGCTTATCCCCTAGCGGGACGGGCGAGCAGTACTTC.

This chain connects TRBV7-2 to TRBJ2-1; D not resolved. The CDR3 has 13 residues. Germline loops: CDR1 SGHTA, CDR2 FQGNSA. Trimming took 6 bases from V and 7 from J, leaving 13 bases between them. CDR3: CASSPSLGNEQFF. In DNA, the CDR3 is TGTGCCAGCAGTCCCTCGCTAGGAAATGAGCAGTTCTTC.

This chain uses TRBV6-5 with TRBJ2-1, with no clear D. The germline V gene encodes CDR1 MNHEY and CDR2 SVGAGI. With 5 bases removed from V and 2 bases from J, the gap between germline ends came to 13 bases. The CDR3 has 15 residues. The CDR3 protein is CASSPGPGAYNEQFF. The CDR3 DNA reads as TGTGCCAGCAGTCCAGGTCCGGGCGCCTACAATGAGCAGTTCTTC.

The sample holds a few counts of this clone. This chain connects TRBV30 to TRBJ1-5; D gene unclear. This CDR3 region has 13 residues. The germline CDR1 and CDR2 sequences are GTSNPN and SVGIG (reference sequence). Trimming cost V 2 bases and J 0 bases, with 5 bases left between them. This chain's CDR3 is CAWSYSSNQPQHF. DNA for the CDR3: TGTGCCTGGAGTTACAGTAGCAATCAGCCCCAGCATTTT.

The J gene is TRBJ2-1, the V gene TRBV11-3, with 8 bases aligning to TRBD1. V shed 5 bases, J shed 7 bases, and the junction held 7 bases outside the gene matches. Germline assignment: CDR1 SGHNT and CDR2 YENEEA. The length of the CDR3 is 14 residues. DNA of the CDR3: TGTGCCAGCAGCGGACGGACAGGGACTAATGAGCAGTTCTTC. Amino acids: CASSGRTGTNEQFF.

This chain's CDR3 is CASSMPGTDRGNTIYF. CDR3 in DNA: TGTGCCAGTAGTATGCCTGGGACAGATCGGGGAAACACCATATATTTT. The rearrangement joins TRBV19 to TRBJ1-3, with 7 bases fitting TRBD1. Looked up from germline, CDR1 is LNHDA and CDR2 is SQIVND (reference sequence). This CDR3 has 16 amino acids. Unmatched junction bases numbered 9, after V lost 3 bases and J lost 4 bases.

The chain carries TRBV5-6 and TRBJ2-1; TRBD2 matches at 8 bases. The CDR3 contains 15 residues. V lost 5 bases, J lost 5 bases, and 9 bases stayed unmatched. Per germline, CDR1 SGHDT and CDR2 YYEEEE. CDR3 DNA: TGTGCCAGCAGTATCTATAGCGGGGCCAACAATGAGCAGTTCTTC. This translates into CASSIYSGANNEQFF.